This TCR beta chain was sequenced in a study of HIV-infected patients and healthy controls (dated by TCRdb to the mid-2010s). Regarding the study in general: CD4 counts were modestly but significantly increased in about 85% of the 16 patients after three months of therapy, but they remained below normal ranges. No consistent shift in CD8 counts was seen during early therapy, whereas a slight rise was seen in the CD4:CD8 ratio. Viral load fell below detection in about 65% of the 16 patients by the second bleed and in all patients following a further year of therapy. Patients lacked overall T-cell lymphocytopenia, and total CDR3 counts per chain did not differ significantly from controls. Whether deep TCR repertoire sequencing of small blood samples from HIV patients could capture immune perturbation and reconstitution was tested in the study.

Including the terminal cysteine and phenylalanine, the CDR3 comprises 14 residues. Just the 42-base CDR3 DNA is kept, in frame starting at base 1. V is pared back by 1 base and J by 0 bases, with 6 bases lying between the germline termini. The germline V gene encodes CDR1 SGHVS and CDR2 FNYEAQ. Whole blood was used without fractionating the cells, so the repertoire represented all peripheral T cells without sorting. For RNA extraction, roughly 2.5 ml of peripheral blood was collected into Tempus tubes. HIV-infected adults who had not yet received antiretroviral therapy and were about to begin treatment were enrolled, with the first sixteen eligible patients processed. Enrollment excluded patients who had febrile or AIDS-related illness, tumors, hepatitis B or C coinfection, immunomodulatory therapy, recent vaccination or treatment interruptions. Residual genomic DNA was removed with the TURBO-DNase kit and globin mRNA was depleted with GLOBINclear. The study collected pretreatment blood from HIV-infected patients just before antiretroviral therapy was started.

Using SuperScript III with primers targeting the alpha and beta constant regions, around 500 ng of RNA was reverse transcribed. Separate libraries for the alpha and beta chains were generated through chain-specific third strand synthesis that incorporated multiplexing indices. In the protocol, all rearrangements within a chain were amplified with a single primer pair so that primer bias was avoided, and molecular barcodes were added to each cDNA molecule. The SP2 sequencing primer site and a random hexamer were carried on a 5' RACE adapter, to which purified cDNA was joined by T4 RNA Ligase 1. With slow temperature ramps used to favor optimal annealing, second strand synthesis was primed from the SP2 site with Phusion polymerase. Joined together, two random hexamer sequences that had both been added before amplification formed the 12-nucleotide barcode of each molecule. A short first PCR added P5 and P7 adapter elements plus a second index, followed by an approximately 24-cycle amplification PCR with P5s and P7 primers. Libraries received about 25 PCR cycles in total, were quantified on a Qubit, sized on a Bioanalyzer, and diluted to roughly 4 nM. Sequencing of the normalized libraries was performed on an Illumina MiSeq with 2 x 250 paired-end kits. Into around 9.5 ul Tris-Cl, the reverse transcription reactions were eluted following cleanup on MinElute columns. A 1:1 ratio of AMPure XP beads was used to clean the adapter ligations after they had run for around 20 hours at 16 degrees C. For the original study's pipeline: A modified Decombinator processed the demultiplexed FASTQ files and output V, J, insert and barcode information. Sequences that shared a barcode but differed from the dominant sequence were discarded as errors, and original cDNA molecules were estimated by counting barcodes clustered at Levenshtein distance 3. For downstream analyses, the R packages ineq, vegan, igraph and RCytoscape were used, along with IMGT nomenclature and CDR3 definitions. V gene usage was computed over distinct sequences, each TCR counted once to avoid skew from clonal expansion. Similarity networks connected unique CDR3 amino acid sequences within a donor whenever two sequences differed by a single Levenshtein edit. Published HIV-specific CDR3s (about 100 alpha, approximately 660 beta) and CMV-specific CDR3s (13 alpha, more than 250 beta) were assembled and queried against the repertoires. Lower sequence numbers were not the cause of the decreased diversity in patients, as random subsampling to size-matched repertoires showed. The public reads were reanalyzed by TCRdb: fastp trimming at Q25, MiXCR alignment, in-frame beta chains only. A single entry per CDR3 protein holds the most common genes and DNA from its merged rows. The V and J calls shown here were made by TCRdb, not taken from the authors' results. For this sample there are approximately 6,000 distinct CDR3 sequences; roughly 10% appear just once. The biggest ten clones account for roughly an eighth of the sample.

This clonotype is medium-sized (0.01 to 0.1%) in its sample. It lacks a known antigen. No base qualities exist here, and no much larger clone lies one base off it. Overall study outcomes, separate from this receptor: Rare events from HIV-infected data received too much weight under size-matching, and comparisons were complicated by unequal numbers of distinct sequences between patients and controls. In the samples, alpha-beta chain pairing was left undetermined. Compared with controls, HIV-infected patients showed significantly different mean usage of eight alpha and eight beta V genes. Alpha-chain CDR3s from MAIT cells appeared at high frequency in healthy controls but were severely depleted in HIV+ repertoires. Compared with untreated HIV+ repertoires, healthy control repertoires had roughly threefold more distinct CDR3s and a higher Shannon diversity. Only sixteen HIV-infected individuals were processed, which the authors considered a major limit on how widely the findings apply. Healthy controls shared more CDR3s between individuals than HIV+ patients, by Jaccard index and by count of highly shared sequences. HLA typing of donors was not performed in the study. The dynamics of distinct T-cell subpopulations could not be separated, and sequencing depth was restricted, because whole blood was used. Most CMV-associated CDR3s became more frequent during therapy, although their change was not significant, whereas HIV-associated CDR3s showed a significant decrease in frequency. Slight age and sex profile differences between the study cohorts did not explain the observed diversity differences. HIV-infected repertoires showed significantly elevated mean Gini indices relative to controls, which possibly reflects oligoclonality. In HIV-infected patients, the apparent post-therapy recovery of the Gini index was not replicated in size-matched repertoire data.

The source of this sequence is an adult with HIV infection. Sequences were derived from blood, sampled before antiretroviral therapy. This sequence uses TRBV7-6 and TRBJ2-5, with the identity of the D gene unclear. The CDR3 protein: CASSLEADQETQYF. The nucleotide sequence is given as TGTGCCAGCAGCTTAGAGGCGGACCAAGAGACCCAGTACTTC. With the portions outside the CDR3 filled from the reference TRBV7-6 and TRBJ2-5 genes, the complete variable region becomes GAGVSQSPRYKVTKRGQDVALRCDPISGHVSLYWYRQALGQGPEFLTYFNYEAQQDKSGLPNDRFSAERPEGSISTLTIQRTEQRDSAMYRCASSLEADQETQYFGPGTRLLVL.